Below are 26 T cell receptor beta chains sequenced from a single sample in a study of shared clonotypes between healthy human individuals. Method: immunoSEQ multiplex PCR; TCRdb's copy keeps in-frame clones and lacks some. The sample includes around 600,000 clones, 95% of them seen just once. Naive CD8 cells comprised CD45RO-negative, CCR7-positively selected cells, excluding terminally differentiated effector memory CD45RA+ cells. The sequenced sample consisted of naive CD8+ T cells sorted from blood. The receptors originated from a young woman in good health.

The V gene is TRBV27, the J gene TRBJ2-7, with D possibly called TRBD1 or TRBD2 (5 bases each). Trimming left V 3 bases short and J 1 base short, with 28 bases between. Germline CDR1 reads MNHEY; CDR2 reads SMNVEV (reference sequence). This CDR3 is built from 20 residues. CDR3 DNA sequence: TGTGCCAGCAGTTTCGGCGTTGAGGTGGCGACGGGGCAACCTTCCTACGAGCAGTACTTC. This codes for CASSFGVEVATGQPSYEQYF.

The CDR3 DNA sequence: TGCAGCGTTGATGGCGGGAGCGGGGAGCTGTTTTTT. Protein sequence: CSVDGGSGELFF. This rearrangement joins TRBV29-1 to TRBJ2-2; TRBD2 matches 7 bases. Losses at the gene ends were 3 bases for V and 7 bases for J; bases not matched to a gene: 2. The CDR3 runs 12 residues. Germline CDR1 is SQVTM and CDR2 is ANQGSEA.

J is TRBJ1-5 and V is TRBV21-1; the table assigns TRBD1, which was not confirmed against the DNA. TRBV21-1 is termed a pseudogene. The CDR3 has 15 residues. The CDR3 here is CASSKGTGQNQPQHF. In DNA form, the CDR3 reads TGTGCCAGCAGCAAAGGGACAGGGCAGAATCAGCCCCAGCATTTT.

The V gene is TRBV10-2, the J gene TRBJ2-7; the match to TRBD2 covers 8 bases. This CDR3 comprises 13 residues. The V gene's germline CDR1 is WSHSY and CDR2 SAAADI. Trimming took 4 bases from V and 2 from J; bases not matched to a gene: 1. The CDR3 DNA reads as TGCGCCAGCAGTGTTAGCGGGACCTACGAGCAGTACTTC. Translated: CASSVSGTYEQYF.

The V call is TRBV19, the J call TRBJ2-7; possibly TRBD1 or TRBD2 for D (5 bases each). Looked up from germline, CDR1 is LNHDA and CDR2 is SQIVND (reference sequence). The CDR3 is 14 amino acids. Trimming left V 4 bases short and J 1 base short, with 11 bases between. In DNA form, the CDR3 reads TGTGCCAGTAGTACCCGGGACGGTTCCTACGAGCAGTACTTC. Protein: CASSTRDGSYEQYF.

This clone appeared a few times. V gene TRBV28 combines with J gene TRBJ1-2; maybe TRBD1 (5 bases). V lost 7 bases, J lost 4 bases, and 13 bases lay in between. The germline V gene has CDR1 MDHEN and CDR2 SYDVKM. The CDR3 runs to 13 residues. CDR3 loop: CASNGGLSYGYTF. CDR3 nucleotide sequence: TGTGCCAGCAATGGGGGACTGAGCTATGGCTACACCTTC.

Regarding this clone: This specimen includes other DNA sequences encoding the same CDR3. The rearrangement joins TRBV19 to TRBJ2-7; TRBD2 is a possible D gene (6 bases). The CDR3 length is 13 residues. Trimming took 5 bases from V and 4 from J, leaving 12 bases between them. Per the germline V gene, CDR1 is LNHDA and CDR2 is SQIVND (reference sequence). The DNA for the CDR3 is TGTGCCAGTAGTCCCGGGACTCTTTACGAGCAGTACTTC. It specifies CASSPGTLYEQYF.

V usage is TRBV2 and J usage is TRBJ2-3; either TRBD1 or TRBD2 may fit D (5 bases each). The length of the CDR3 is 13 residues. The V end was cut by 7 bases, the J end by 6 bases, with 14 bases between. CDR1 and CDR2 from the germline V gene are SNHLY and FYNNEI. The CDR3: CASIGTESDTQYF. The CDR3 DNA is TGTGCCAGCATCGGGACGGAGTCGGATACGCAGTATTTT.

This clone was detected only a few times. The chain carries TRBV27 and TRBJ1-2; 8 bases line up with TRBD1. The CDR3 runs 14 residues. The trim removed 6 bases at V and 4 bases at J, leaving 7 bases unmatched. Germline CDR1 and CDR2: MNHEY and SMNVEV (reference sequence). The CDR3 DNA reads TGTGCCAGCAGGGCGCAGGGGGCCTCCTATGGCTACACCTTC. Protein sequence: CASRAQGASYGYTF.

J is TRBJ2-7 and V is TRBV18, with TRBD2 matching over 7 bases. J gave up 3 bases and V 2 bases, and 13 bases lay outside the gene matches. Germline V CDR1 and CDR2: KGHSH, LQKENI. The CDR3 covers 17 residues. The CDR3 DNA sequence: TGTGCCAGCTCACCAGACAGCGGGAAGGGTGAGGACTACGAGCAGTACTTC. It yields the protein CASSPDSGKGEDYEQYF.

The V call is TRBV2, the J call TRBJ2-1; D is unresolved. The V gene's germline CDR1 is SNHLY and CDR2 FYNNEI. V was pared by 6 bases and J by 4 bases, with 10 bases between. The length of the CDR3 is 13 residues. The CDR3 reads CASSLEPYNEQFF. Here the CDR3 DNA reads TGTGCCAGCAGCCTAGAGCCGTACAATGAGCAGTTCTTC.

The gene calls are TRBV29-1 and TRBJ2-7; 8 bases match TRBD2. Germline trimming cut 4 bases from V and 2 bases from J; bases unmatched to any gene: 7. This CDR3 is 14 amino acids long. Germline V gene data show CDR1 as SQVTM and CDR2 as ANQGSEA. CDR3 in DNA: TGCAGCGTTGTGGGGACTAGAGGTACCTACGAGCAGTACTTC. It yields the protein CSVVGTRGTYEQYF.

The chain links TRBV27 to TRBJ1-4; 9 bases fit TRBD1. This CDR3 is built from 15 residues. Germline V gene lookup returns CDR1 MNHEY and CDR2 SMNVEV (reference sequence). Trimming took 2 bases from V and 8 from J; bases not matched to a gene: 6. CDR3 sequence (DNA): TGTGCCAGCAGTTTAGGAGGACAGGGGACGGAAAAACTGTTTTTT. This translates into CASSLGGQGTEKLFF.

The chain links TRBV5-6 to TRBJ1-4, with 7 bases identical to TRBD1. V lost 4 bases, J lost 4 bases, and 7 bases stayed unmatched. The CDR3 length is 15 residues. Germline assignment: CDR1 SGHDT and CDR2 YYEEEE. This CDR3 reads CASSVTGYLNEKLFF. CDR3 in DNA: TGTGCCAGCAGCGTGACAGGGTACCTTAATGAAAAACTGTTTTTT.

This rearrangement joins TRBV11-3 to TRBJ2-1; TRBD2 matches at 11 bases. Germline lookup yields CDR1 SGHNT and CDR2 YENEEA. This CDR3 contains 15 residues. Germline trimming cut 8 bases from V and 4 bases from J; bases unmatched to any gene: 7. Here the CDR3 DNA reads TGTGCCAGCGCTGGGGGACTAGCGGCTTACAATGAGCAGTTCTTC. Its translation is CASAGGLAAYNEQFF.

The genes are TRBV28 and TRBJ2-7; D is undetermined. Germline V CDR1 and CDR2: MDHEN, SYDVKM. The CDR3 extends over 17 amino acids. V was shortened by 3 bases and J by 2 bases, with 20 bases between the two germline ends. The CDR3 DNA follows: TGTGCCAGCAGTTTTATCTTTGGGGAACAGTTTACCTACGAGCAGTACTTC. Translating gives CASSFIFGEQFTYEQYF.

Points on this clone: Other DNA sequences of this sample code for an identical CDR3. This chain uses TRBV27 with TRBJ1-5, with unresolved D. The CDR3 length is 14 residues. V gave up 3 bases and J gave up 0 bases, with 6 bases separating them. CDR1 is MNHEY, CDR2 SMNVEV, per germline (reference sequence). The CDR3 loop is CASSFTGSNQPQHF. The CDR3, as DNA: TGTGCCAGCAGTTTCACGGGTAGCAATCAGCCCCAGCATTTT.

The rearrangement links TRBV19 to TRBJ1-1, with TRBD1 as a possible D gene (5 bases). Germline-derived CDR1 and CDR2 are LNHDA and SQIVND (reference sequence). Between the trimmed V and J ends, which lost 6 bases and 0 bases, there was a span of 11 bases. The length of the CDR3 is 14 residues. Here the CDR3 reads CASRPTDMNTEAFF. The DNA for the CDR3 is TGTGCCAGTAGACCGACAGATATGAACACTGAAGCTTTCTTT.

V and J are TRBV2 and TRBJ2-7, with 9 bases matching TRBD2. V was clipped by 8 bases and J by 8 bases; unmatched bases: 13. The germline V gene encodes CDR1 SNHLY and CDR2 FYNNEI. There are 14 residues in the CDR3. In DNA form, the CDR3 reads TGTGCCAGCGTAGGGCGGGAGGGAAATGCCAAGCAGTACTTC. Protein sequence: CASVGREGNAKQYF.

CDR3 sequence reads: CASSVTGGFTYEQYF. CDR3 bases: TGCGCCAGCAGCGTGACAGGGGGGTTTACCTACGAGCAGTACTTC. The chain employs TRBV10-2 and TRBJ2-7, with 9 bases that match TRBD1. Per the germline V gene, CDR1 is WSHSY and CDR2 is SAAADI. This CDR3 region has 15 residues. V trimming: 6 bases; J trimming: 2 bases; junction bases outside the gene matches: 8.

Only one count was recorded for this clone. This rearrangement joins TRBV28 to TRBJ2-5, with unresolved D. Trimming took off 4 bases at V and 2 bases at J, with 8 bases between the two ends. Germline-derived CDR1 and CDR2 are MDHEN and SYDVKM. CDR3 size: 13 residues. The CDR3 here is CASSSLMQETQYF. In DNA form, the CDR3 reads TGTGCCAGCAGTTCACTCATGCAAGAGACCCAGTACTTC.

The chain couples TRBV2 to TRBJ2-1, with 7 bases matching TRBD2. This CDR3 is built from 13 residues. Germline V gives CDR1 SNHLY, CDR2 FYNNEI. J gave up 10 bases and V 4 bases, and 7 bases lay outside the gene matches. Here the CDR3 reads CASSATGGGEQFF. CDR3 bases: TGTGCCAGCAGTGCCACGGGGGGAGGCGAGCAGTTCTTC.

This chain links TRBV6-1 with TRBJ2-7; possibly TRBD1 or TRBD2 for D (5 bases each). Germline V gene data show CDR1 as MNHNS and CDR2 as SASEGT. CDR3 length: 11 residues. Trimming removed 8 bases from V and 7 bases from J, with 12 bases in between. The CDR3 region is CASARGVEQYF. As DNA, the CDR3 is TGTGCCAGCGCGAGAGGGGTTGAGCAGTACTTC.

The V and J genes are TRBV5-1 and TRBJ2-3; 9 bases align to TRBD2. This CDR3 is 18 amino acids long. Losses at the gene ends were 0 bases for V and 0 bases for J; bases not matched to a gene: 8. The V gene's germline CDR1 is SGHRS and CDR2 YFSETQ. The CDR3 protein is CASSLAGGRALSTDTQYF. The DNA for the CDR3 is TGCGCCAGCAGCTTGGCCGGCGGGAGGGCCCTAAGCACAGATACGCAGTATTTT.

The chain carries TRBV14 and TRBJ1-2; D perhaps matches TRBD1 (6 bases). CDR3 length: 14 residues. Germline V lookup: CDR1 SGHDN, CDR2 FVKESK. Trimming removed 4 bases from V and 2 bases from J, with 11 bases in between. DNA of the CDR3: TGTGCCAGCAGCCTAAAAACAGGGAACTATGGCTACACCTTC. As protein: CASSLKTGNYGYTF. Drawing the rest from reference TRBV14 and TRBJ1-2, the complete variable domain is EAGVTQFPSHSVIEKGQTVTLRCDPISGHDNLYWYRRVMGKEIKFLLHFVKESKQDESGMPNNRFLAERTGGTYSTLKVQPAELEDSGVYFCASSLKTGNYGYTFGSGTRLTVV.

The rearrangement joins TRBV7-8 to TRBJ1-5; D remains ambiguous. The CDR3 is 12 amino acids. V lost 0 bases to trimming and J lost 5 bases, with 2 bases between them. Germline loops: CDR1 SGHVS, CDR2 FQNEAQ. In DNA form, the CDR3 reads TGTGCCAGCAGCTTAGCCGATCAGCCCCAGCATTTT. Residues: CASSLADQPQHF. The complete variable domain, with remaining parts taken from reference TRBV7-8 and TRBJ1-5, reads GAGVSQSPRYKVAKRGQDVALRCDPISGHVSLFWYQQALGQGPEFLTYFQNEAQLDKSGLPSDRFFAERPEGSVSTLKIQRTQQEDSAVYLCASSLADQPQHFGDGTRLSIL.